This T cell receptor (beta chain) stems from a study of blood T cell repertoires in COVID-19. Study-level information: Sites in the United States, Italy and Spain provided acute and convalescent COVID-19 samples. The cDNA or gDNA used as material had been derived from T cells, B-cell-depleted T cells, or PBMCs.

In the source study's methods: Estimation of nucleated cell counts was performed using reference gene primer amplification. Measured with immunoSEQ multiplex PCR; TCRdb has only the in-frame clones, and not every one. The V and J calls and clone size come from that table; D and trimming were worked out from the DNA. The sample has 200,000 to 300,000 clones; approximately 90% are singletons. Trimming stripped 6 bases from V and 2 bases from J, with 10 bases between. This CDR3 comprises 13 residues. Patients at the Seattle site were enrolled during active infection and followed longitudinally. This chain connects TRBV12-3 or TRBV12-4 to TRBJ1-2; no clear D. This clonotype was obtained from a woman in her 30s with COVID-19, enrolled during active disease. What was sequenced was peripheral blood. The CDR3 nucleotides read TGTGCCAGCAGCCCCCAGGCCAACTATGGCTACACCTTC. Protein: CASSPQANYGYTF.